Listed below are T cell receptor beta chains from one sample, sequenced in a study of CD8+CD57+ T cells in acquired aplastic anemia. TCRdb reprocessed the reads with MiXCR, giving one entry per CDR3 protein. The table includes approximately 40,000 distinct CDR3 sequences, 60% to 80% detected once. The sequencing sample was made of sorted CD4+, CD8+, or CD8+CD57+ T cells (not recorded which) from PBMCs. These receptors were collected from a human donor with aplastic anemia. CDR3s include the opening cysteine and the closing phenylalanine or tryptophan. Fields, in order: V gene, J gene, clone size, D gene, CDR3 protein, CDR3 DNA. D genes are given only for firm matches. Clone sizes are given selectively: once, few, many, or a class where the clone is expanded.

TRBV5-5	TRBJ2-7	few	.	CASTGPSAQNYEQYF	TGTGCCAGCACGGGTCCCTCGGCTCAGAACTACGAGCAGTACTTC
TRBV2	TRBJ2-7	.	TRBD1	CASSDGTGDYEQYF	TGTGCCAGCAGTGATGGGACAGGGGACTACGAGCAGTACTTC
TRBV9	TRBJ1-2	.	TRBD1	CASSPRTGAPPGQGYTF	TGTGCCAGCAGCCCACGGACAGGGGCGCCCCCGGGGCAGGGCTACACCTTC
TRBV10-3	TRBJ2-2	.	.	CAISEYRDLTGELFF	TGTGCCATCAGTGAGTACAGGGACCTCACCGGGGAGCTGTTTTTT
TRBV5-5	TRBJ1-5	many	.	CASSLASNQPQHF	TGTGCCAGCAGCTTGGCCTCTAATCAGCCCCAGCATTTT
TRBV29-1	TRBJ1-2	.	.	CSVTRDTYGYTF	TGCAGCGTTACCCGGGACACCTATGGCTACACCTTC
TRBV7-9	TRBJ2-7	.	.	CASRGGNYEQYF	TGTGCCAGCAGGGGGGGCAACTACGAGCAGTACTTC
TRBV11-1	TRBJ2-3	.	TRBD2	CASSFLAGGRTDTQYF	TGTGCCAGCAGCTTCTTAGCGGGGGGACGCACAGATACGCAGTATTTT
TRBV10-2	TRBJ2-1	.	.	CASSESLYNEQFF	TGCGCCAGCAGTGAGTCTTTGTACAATGAGCAGTTCTTC
TRBV7-9	TRBJ2-3	.	TRBD1	CASSSGGTDTQYF	TGTGCCAGCAGCTCAGGGGGCACCGATACGCAGTATTTT
TRBV10-3	TRBJ1-5	.	.	CAISAQLTYSNQPQHF	TGTGCCATCAGTGCCCAACTAACTTATAGCAATCAGCCCCAGCATTTT
TRBV20-1	TRBJ2-7	many	.	CSAREPFGGTAYEQYF	TGCAGTGCTAGAGAACCTTTTGGAGGGACTGCTTACGAGCAGTACTTC
TRBV10-2	TRBJ1-5	few	.	CASGFEPQHF	TGCGCCAGCGGCTTTGAGCCCCAGCATTTT
TRBV2	TRBJ2-1	.	.	CASSDFREQFF	TGTGCCAGCAGTGATTTCCGGGAGCAGTTCTTC
TRBV28	TRBJ1-3	.	.	CASRAASSGNTIYF	TGTGCCAGCAGGGCTGCTTCCTCTGGAAACACCATATATTTT
TRBV10-3	TRBJ2-7	.	.	CAIGQQYEQYF	TGTGCCATCGGACAGCAATACGAGCAGTACTTC
TRBV7-8	TRBJ1-2	many	.	CASSLGTLYGYTF	TGTGCCAGCAGCCTGGGGACTTTATATGGCTACACCTTC
TRBV20-1	TRBJ2-7	.	TRBD2	CSAVAGGLSYEQYF	TGCAGTGCTGTAGCGGGGGGGTTATCCTACGAGCAGTACTTC
TRBV15	TRBJ2-7	.	TRBD2	CATSRGDSGTYEQYF	TGTGCCACCAGCAGAGGTGATAGCGGGACCTACGAGCAGTACTTC
TRBV29-1	TRBJ2-1	.	TRBD2	CSVGGRGEQFF	TGCAGCGTGGGTGGGAGGGGTGAGCAGTTCTTC
TRBV15	TRBJ1-6	once	.	CATSRTAPRGALHF	TGTGCCACCAGCCGAACGGCCCCCAGGGGAGCCCTCCACTTT
TRBV4-1	TRBJ1-2	few	.	CASSRDAGSFYGYTF	TGCGCCAGCAGCCGGGACGCGGGATCCTTCTATGGCTACACCTTC
TRBV15	TRBJ1-6	.	TRBD1	CATSRGGQGTPLHF	TGTGCCACCAGCAGAGGGGGACAGGGAACACCCCTCCACTTT
TRBV28	TRBJ1-3	.	TRBD1	CASRTDRGHYTIYF	TGTGCCAGCAGAACGGACAGGGGGCATTACACCATATATTTT
TRBV7-3	TRBJ1-2	many	.	CASSSTANYGYTF	TGTGCCAGCAGCTCGACAGCTAACTATGGCTACACCTTC
TRBV6-1	TRBJ2-2	.	TRBD1	CASSAQEMGQINTGELFF	TGTGCCAGCAGCGCACAAGAGATGGGACAGATCAACACCGGGGAGCTGTTTTTT